The 13 T cell receptor beta chains below come from one sample, sequenced in a study of naive and memory T cell subsets. The beta constant-region primer was an equimolar mix of two oligonucleotides covering TRBC1 and TRBC2. TCRdb re-called the UMI-ligation and nested PCR reads with MiXCR, one entry per CDR3 protein. Among more than 25,000 distinct CDR3 sequences, around 10% were seen once, and the ten largest hold 17%. The specimen sequenced was effector memory CD4+ T cells from blood. Subset here: effector memory, CD45RA- CD27-. The origin of the receptors is a human donor in good health.

The V call is TRBV20-1, the J call TRBJ2-5; 8 nucleotides agree with TRBD2. V was clipped by 0 bases and J by 4 bases; unmatched bases: 16. The CDR3 extends over 18 amino acids. Germline V gene lookup returns CDR1 DFQATT and CDR2 SNEGSKA (reference sequence). DNA of the CDR3: TGCAGTGCTAGAGATCGGGTGAGCGGGAGAGGGGGAGCAGAGACCCAGTACTTC. This codes for CSARDRVSGRGGAETQYF.

This clonotype was seen repeatedly, ten times or more. The chain links TRBV6-2 or TRBV6-3 to TRBJ1-5; 7 bases fit TRBD1. The CDR3 is 15 residues long. Per the germline V gene, CDR1 is MNHEY and CDR2 is SVGEGT. V lost 6 bases, J lost 2 bases, and 7 bases stayed unmatched. The CDR3 protein is CASSYTTGRNQPQHF. CDR3 DNA: TGTGCCAGCAGCTACACGACAGGGCGCAATCAGCCCCAGCATTTT.

This sequence joins TRBV10-3 and TRBJ2-3; the D gene is possibly TRBD1 (7 bases). This CDR3 region has 17 residues. The V gene lost 2 bases and the J gene lost 5 bases, with 20 bases spanning the gap. Germline CDR1 and CDR2: ENHRY and SYGVKD. The CDR3 sequence: CAISEGLSPQGGDTQYF. The CDR3 DNA sequence: TGTGCCATCAGTGAGGGTTTATCCCCCCAGGGGGGAGATACGCAGTATTTT.

This clonotype was counted many times. The chain is built from TRBV14 and TRBJ1-1, with D maybe TRBD1 (5 bases). In germline, CDR1 is SGHDN, CDR2 FVKESK. The CDR3 totals 14 residues. The V and J ends lost 4 bases and 0 bases respectively, with 9 bases between them. CDR3: CASSLTGMNTEAFF. CDR3 DNA sequence: TGTGCCAGCAGCCTCACAGGTATGAACACTGAAGCTTTCTTT. The whole variable domain, filled in from reference TRBV14 and TRBJ1-1, reads EAGVTQFPSHSVIEKGQTVTLRCDPISGHDNLYWYRRVMGKEIKFLLHFVKESKQDESGMPNNRFLAERTGGTYSTLKVQPAELEDSGVYFCASSLTGMNTEAFFGQGTRLTVV.

This clonotype came up many times. V gene TRBV6-2 or TRBV6-3 combines with J gene TRBJ1-1; TRBD1 matches 12 bases. This CDR3 is 15 amino acids long. V was clipped by 6 bases and J by 4 bases; unmatched bases: 6. From germline, CDR1 is MNHEY and CDR2 SVGEGT. CDR3 in amino acids: CASRAGQGARTEAFF. The CDR3 DNA reads TGTGCCAGCAGGGCGGGACAGGGGGCGCGCACTGAAGCTTTCTTT.

This rearrangement joins TRBV30 to TRBJ1-5; D perhaps matches TRBD1 (5 bases). The germline CDR1 and CDR2 sequences are GTSNPN and SVGIG (reference sequence). Trimming shortened V by 0 bases and J by 6 bases, and 9 bases separated the two germline ends. This CDR3 comprises 13 residues. The CDR3 here is CAWSVLGTQPQHF. The CDR3 DNA follows: TGTGCCTGGAGTGTACTGGGGACTCAGCCCCAGCATTTT.

The rearrangement joins TRBV6-2 or TRBV6-3 to TRBJ1-1, with TRBD1 identical over 8 bases. Per germline, CDR1 MNHEY and CDR2 SVGEGT. The CDR3 consists of 15 residues. With 5 bases clipped from V and 0 bases from J, the junction kept 5 bases outside the gene matches. CDR3 nucleotides: TGTGCCAGCAGTCTCGGACAGGGCGTGAACACTGAAGCTTTCTTT. Translating it yields CASSLGQGVNTEAFF.

Within the sample, this clonotype is medium-sized. This chain uses TRBV15 with TRBJ2-7; tentative D call: TRBD1 (5 bases). V was clipped by 2 bases and J by 6 bases, with 23 bases between them. CDR3 length: 17 amino acids. CDR1 and CDR2 from the germline V gene are LNHNV and YYDKDF (reference sequence). CDR3 in DNA: TGTGCCACCAGCAGATCGGGTTATCCGGACCCTAGGGGCGAGCAGTACTTC. It codes for CATSRSGYPDPRGEQYF. Full variable domain (remainder filled in from reference TRBV15 and TRBJ2-7): DAMVIQNPRYQVTQFGKPVTLSCSQTLNHNVMYWYQQKSSQAPKLLFHYYDKDFNNEADTPDNFQSRRPNTSFCFLDIRSPGLGDTAMYLCATSRSGYPDPRGEQYFGPGTRLTVT.

V usage is TRBV12-3 or TRBV12-4 and J usage is TRBJ2-3, with D unclear. The CDR3 totals 11 residues. V was shortened by 6 bases and J by 7 bases, with 8 bases between the two germline ends. The DNA for the CDR3 is TGTGCCAGCAGGTCTTACTATACGCAGTATTTT. Encoded protein: CASRSYYTQYF.

This clonotype showed up many times. This chain joins TRBV20-1 and TRBJ2-6; D gene uncertain. The CDR3 runs to 13 residues. CDR1 is DFQATT and CDR2 is SNEGSKA in the germline V gene (reference sequence). With 3 bases removed from V and 4 bases from J, the gap between germline ends came to 7 bases. The CDR3 DNA reads as TGCAGTGCTAGGGACCTAGGGGCCAACGTCCTGACTTTC. The encoded protein is CSARDLGANVLTF.

This clonotype was seen ten or more times. This chain connects TRBV10-3 to TRBJ2-1; weak D call: TRBD2 (6 bases). Trimming removed 8 bases from V and 0 bases from J, with 14 bases in between. The germline V gene has CDR1 ENHRY and CDR2 SYGVKD. The length of the CDR3 is 15 residues. The CDR3 sequence is CAIGTSPSSYNEQFF. The CDR3 DNA sequence: TGTGCCATCGGGACTTCCCCGAGCTCCTACAATGAGCAGTTCTTC.

This clonotype was observed a handful of times. The V call is TRBV20-1, the J call TRBJ1-5; tentatively, D is TRBD1 (6 bases). Trimming removed 6 bases at V and 9 bases at J, with 21 bases between. This CDR3 contains 14 residues. In germline, CDR1 is DFQATT, CDR2 SNEGSKA (reference sequence). The CDR3 loop reads CSAQDSPIGGPQHF. CDR3 coding DNA: TGCAGTGCCCAGGACAGCCCGATTGGAGGGCCCCAGCATTTT.

The chain links TRBV20-1 to TRBJ1-5, with a possible D match to TRBD1 (5 bases). The CDR3 is 13 residues long. V lost 5 bases and J lost 3, with 11 bases in between. Germline V CDR1 and CDR2: DFQATT, SNEGSKA (reference sequence). The CDR3 DNA reads as TGCAGTGCTTCCGGGACCCTCAATCAGCCCCAGCATTTT. As protein: CSASGTLNQPQHF.